This T cell receptor (beta chain) was found in a study of shared clonotypes between healthy human individuals. This clone was counted many times. Germline loops: CDR1 MNHEY, CDR2 SMNVEV (reference sequence). Trimming pared 8 bases from V and 1 base from J, leaving 6 bases between. The CDR3 has 12 amino acids. Sequencing used immunoSEQ multiplex PCR; TCRdb keeps in-frame clones, though not all of them. The profile shows about a million clones, 65% to 80% of them singletons. The TCR was taken from a young man in good health. J is TRBJ2-1 and V is TRBV27; D is unresolved. The sample consisted of memory CD4+ T cells sorted from blood. The subset here: CD45RA-negative fraction. The CDR3 DNA reads TGTGCCAGCGCGCTGTCCTACAATGAGCAGTTCTTC. The encoded protein is CASALSYNEQFF.